These 21 T cell receptor beta chains were sequenced from one sample in a study of cytomegalovirus exposure and HLA in healthy donors (dated by TCRdb to 2015 to 2018). Libraries were constructed by the immunoSEQ multiplex PCR assay. The immuneACCESS repertoire file appears here via TCRdb, limited to in-frame rearrangements. These files lack a portion of the clones; in checked studies, under half of the deficit traces to unresolved V genes, and the cause of the others is not known. The sample table shows 120,000 or so clones, and 85% to 90% are seen once. In total, the top ten clones hold 1.5% to 2% of the sample. The sample consisted of PBMCs. The source is a woman aged 18-30 years in good health and CMV-seronegative.

This chain uses TRBV2 with TRBJ2-7; perhaps TRBD2 as D (5 bases). Germline V lookup: CDR1 SNHLY, CDR2 FYNNEI. V was shortened by 8 bases and J by 3 bases, with 14 bases between the two germline ends. There are 13 residues in the CDR3. The CDR3 reads CASRGDYDYEQYF. The CDR3 DNA follows: TGTGCCAGCCGAGGAGACTATGACTACGAGCAGTACTTC.

The chain joins TRBV11-3 to TRBJ1-3, with 7 bases that match TRBD1. Germline CDR1 and CDR2: SGHNT and YENEEA. The CDR3 contains 16 residues. Losses at the gene ends were 4 bases for V and 4 bases for J; bases not matched to a gene: 10. CDR3 in DNA: TGTGCCAGCAGCTCGTCCTTTGACAGGGCAGGAAACACCATATATTTT. This translates into CASSSSFDRAGNTIYF.

The chain uses TRBV7-8 and TRBJ2-1, with 10 nucleotides matching TRBD2. In germline, CDR1 is SGHVS, CDR2 FQNEAQ. This CDR3 contains 16 residues. Trimming cost V 5 bases and J 4 bases; bases outside gene matches: 8. This CDR3 reads CASSVMTSGLYNEQFF. CDR3 DNA sequence: TGTGCCAGCAGCGTCATGACTAGCGGGCTATACAATGAGCAGTTCTTC.

The chain joins TRBV7-3 to TRBJ2-3, with TRBD2 as a possible D gene (6 bases). CDR1 and CDR2 from the germline V gene are SGHTA and FQGTGA. The V gene lost 4 bases and the J gene lost 2 bases, with 13 bases spanning the gap. This CDR3 is 15 amino acids long. CDR3 loop: CASSSAGRFTDTQYF. The CDR3 DNA reads TGTGCCAGCAGCTCCGCGGGGCGGTTCACAGATACGCAGTATTTT.

The J gene is TRBJ2-3, the V gene TRBV6-1; TRBD2 is a possible D gene (6 bases). The CDR3 runs 16 residues. The germline V gene has CDR1 MNHNS and CDR2 SASEGT. V gave up 3 bases and J gave up 0 bases, with 13 bases separating them. This CDR3 is CASSDLRGGSTDTQYF. The DNA for the CDR3 is TGTGCCAGCAGTGACCTACGGGGAGGTAGCACAGATACGCAGTATTTT.

This sequence joins TRBV14 and TRBJ2-3; TRBD1 is a possible D gene (5 bases). The V end lost 4 bases, the J end lost 0 bases, and 11 bases lay between the germline ends. CDR1 and CDR2 (germline): SGHDN, FVKESK. The CDR3 has 15 residues. The CDR3 spells CASSLRALSTDTQYF. As DNA, the CDR3 is TGTGCCAGCAGCCTCAGGGCCCTAAGCACAGATACGCAGTATTTT.

The CDR3 DNA is TGTGCCAGTTCGGCCCTACCTAGTTACGAGCAGTACTTC. It yields the protein CASSALPSYEQYF. The chain is built from TRBV2 and TRBJ2-7; D call uncertain. The CDR3 is made up of 13 amino acids. Germline CDR1 reads SNHLY; CDR2 reads FYNNEI. V lost 9 bases, J lost 4 bases, and 16 bases lay in between.

The chain has TRBV7-9 and TRBJ2-5; 11 bases are a match to TRBD2. The germline V gene has CDR1 SEHNR and CDR2 FQNEAQ (reference sequence). The CDR3 spans 17 residues. V trimming: 5 bases; J trimming: 3 bases; junction bases outside the gene matches: 11. The CDR3 DNA follows: TGTGCCAGCAGCCCTAACTGGGCGACTAGCGGGGAAGAGACCCAGTACTTC. Amino acid sequence: CASSPNWATSGEETQYF. Together with reference TRBV7-9 and TRBJ2-5, the CDR3 gives the full variable domain: DTGVSQNPRHKITKRGQNVTFRCDPISEHNRLYWYRQTLGQGPEFLTYFQNEAQLEKSRLLSDRFSAERPKGSFSTLEIQRTEQGDSAMYLCASSPNWATSGEETQYFGPGTRLLVL.

In regard to this clone: The identical CDR3 is also encoded by other nucleotide sequences in the sample. The chain links TRBV27 to TRBJ2-5; 12 positions agree with TRBD2. CDR1 is MNHEY, CDR2 SMNVEV, per germline (reference sequence). The CDR3 sequence is 16 residues long. Trimming cost V 5 bases and J 5 bases; bases outside gene matches: 9. CDR3 sequence reads: CASSPRGLAGLETQYF. The CDR3 coding sequence is TGTGCCAGCAGTCCCAGGGGACTAGCGGGCCTGGAGACCCAGTACTTC.

As DNA, the CDR3 is TGTGCCAGCAGCCAAGCGGGAGAAGGCACTGAGCAGTTCTTC. Amino acid sequence: CASSQAGEGTEQFF. V gene TRBV4-2 combines with J gene TRBJ2-1; D perhaps matches TRBD2 (6 bases). In germline, CDR1 is LGHNA, CDR2 YNFKEQ. V was trimmed by 1 base and J by 9 bases, leaving 13 bases between them. The CDR3 has 14 residues.

Only one count was recorded for this clone. The CDR3, as DNA: TGTGCCATCAGTGGGGTACAGGAACTCACTGAAGCTTTCTTT. It encodes CAISGVQELTEAFF. The chain links TRBV10-3 to TRBJ1-1; D perhaps matches TRBD1 (5 bases). CDR3 size: 14 residues. Germline V gene data show CDR1 as ENHRY and CDR2 as SYGVKD. V shed 4 bases and J shed 4 bases, with 13 bases lying between them.

This rearrangement joins TRBV13 to TRBJ1-1; D is perhaps TRBD1 (5 bases). CDR1 PRHDT and CDR2 FYEKMQ come from the germline V gene (reference sequence). There are 14 residues in the CDR3. The V and J ends lost 5 bases and 5 bases respectively, with 15 bases between them. CDR3 residues: CASSQMGGTTEAFF. Written as DNA, the CDR3 is TGTGCCAGCAGCCAAATGGGGGGAACAACTGAAGCTTTCTTT.

This clone was recorded once. The V gene is TRBV4-1, the J gene TRBJ2-1; perhaps TRBD2 as D (5 bases). Deletions cut 1 base from V and 4 bases from J, with 14 bases between. Germline CDR1 and CDR2: MGHRA and YSYEKL. There are 16 residues in the CDR3. The CDR3 spells CASSQAGLFPYNEQFF. Written as DNA, the CDR3 is TGCGCCAGCAGCCAAGCTGGACTCTTCCCGTACAATGAGCAGTTCTTC.

For the CDR3, the DNA is TGTGCCAGCAGCCAAGATAGGCTAGCGGGACTGGATGAGCAGTTCTTC. Residues: CASSQDRLAGLDEQFF. This chain connects TRBV14 to TRBJ2-1, with 9 bases identical to TRBD2. The CDR3 has 16 amino acids. V shed 0 bases and J 8 bases; nucleotides not matched to a gene: 8. Germline CDR1 is SGHDN and CDR2 is FVKESK.

V usage is TRBV4-2 and J usage is TRBJ2-7; tentative D call: TRBD1 (6 bases). The CDR3 sequence is 14 residues long. CDR1 and CDR2 (germline): LGHNA, YNFKEQ. Trimming left V 4 bases short and J 5 bases short, with 15 bases between. The DNA for the CDR3 is TGTGCCAGCAGCCCCTTGCAGGGGTTCCACGAGCAGTACTTC. It specifies CASSPLQGFHEQYF.

This rearrangement joins TRBV4-2 to TRBJ2-3; the match to TRBD2 covers 9 bases. V lost 1 base to trimming and J lost 5 bases; unmatched junction nucleotides: 7. The germline V gene has CDR1 LGHNA and CDR2 YNFKEQ. This CDR3 is built from 16 residues. The CDR3 loop reads CASSQVSLAGRDTQYF. CDR3 in DNA: TGTGCCAGCAGCCAAGTATCCCTAGCGGGGAGAGATACGCAGTATTTT.

The V gene is TRBV7-9, the J gene TRBJ2-5, with a weak D call TRBD2 (6 bases). Germline lookup yields CDR1 SEHNR and CDR2 FQNEAQ (reference sequence). The CDR3 consists of 13 residues. The V and J ends lost 5 bases and 1 base respectively, with 8 bases between them. The CDR3 coding sequence is TGTGCCAGCAGCCGGGGGTTCCAAGAGACCCAGTACTTC. Translated, it gives CASSRGFQETQYF.

The chain couples TRBV6-6 to TRBJ1-5, with a weak D call TRBD1 (5 bases). Trimming cost V 10 bases and J 7 bases, with 14 bases left between them. The CDR3 runs 12 residues. The germline V gene has CDR1 MNHNY and CDR2 SVGAGI (reference sequence). CDR3 coding DNA: TGTGCCACTAACACGGGGGGACAGCCCCAGCATTTT. Its translation is CATNTGGQPQHF.

The chain employs TRBV12-5 and TRBJ2-3, with a weak D call TRBD1 (6 bases). Trimming removed 6 bases at V and 2 bases at J, with 9 bases between. In germline, CDR1 is LGHNT, CDR2 FRNRAP. The CDR3 is 13 residues long. CDR3 sequence: CASGGAHTDTQYF. CDR3 coding DNA: TGTGCTAGTGGGGGGGCACACACAGATACGCAGTATTTT.

The V call is TRBV28, the J call TRBJ1-1, with D unclear. Trimming pared 6 bases from V and 3 bases from J, leaving 11 bases between. The CDR3 contains 13 residues. The germline V gene has CDR1 MDHEN and CDR2 SYDVKM. The CDR3 DNA reads TGTGCCAGCAGACCCCCACTGTACACTGAAGCTTTCTTT. Translated, it gives CASRPPLYTEAFF.

V is TRBV4-1 and J is TRBJ2-7; TRBD2 matches at 10 bases. This CDR3 has 16 amino acids. Germline V gene sequence: CDR1 MGHRA, CDR2 YSYEKL. The V and J ends lost 0 bases and 0 bases, in that order; junction bases with no gene match: 2. The CDR3 reads CASSQDWTSGSYEQYF. CDR3 DNA: TGCGCCAGCAGCCAAGACTGGACTAGCGGCTCCTACGAGCAGTACTTC.